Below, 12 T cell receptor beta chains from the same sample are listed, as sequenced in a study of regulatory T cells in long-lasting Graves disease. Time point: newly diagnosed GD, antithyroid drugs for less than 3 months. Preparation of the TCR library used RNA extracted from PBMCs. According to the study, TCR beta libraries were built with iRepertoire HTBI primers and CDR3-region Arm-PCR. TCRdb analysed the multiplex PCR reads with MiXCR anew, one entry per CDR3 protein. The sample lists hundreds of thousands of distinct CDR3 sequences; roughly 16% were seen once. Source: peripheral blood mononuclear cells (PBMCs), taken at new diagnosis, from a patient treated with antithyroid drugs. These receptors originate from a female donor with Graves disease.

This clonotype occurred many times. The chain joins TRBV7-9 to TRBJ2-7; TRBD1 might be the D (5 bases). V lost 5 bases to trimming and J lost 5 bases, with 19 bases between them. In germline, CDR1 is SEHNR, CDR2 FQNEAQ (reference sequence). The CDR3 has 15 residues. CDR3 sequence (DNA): TGTGCCAGCAGCCAGACAAGGGGCATCGTCCACGAGCAGTACTTC. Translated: CASSQTRGIVHEQYF.

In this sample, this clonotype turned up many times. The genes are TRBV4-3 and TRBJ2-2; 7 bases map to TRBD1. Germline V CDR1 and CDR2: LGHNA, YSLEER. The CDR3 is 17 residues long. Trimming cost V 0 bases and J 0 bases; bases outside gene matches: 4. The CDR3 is CASSQDRGGANTGELFF. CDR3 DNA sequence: TGCGCCAGCAGCCAAGATCGAGGGGGCGCGAACACCGGGGAGCTGTTTTTT.

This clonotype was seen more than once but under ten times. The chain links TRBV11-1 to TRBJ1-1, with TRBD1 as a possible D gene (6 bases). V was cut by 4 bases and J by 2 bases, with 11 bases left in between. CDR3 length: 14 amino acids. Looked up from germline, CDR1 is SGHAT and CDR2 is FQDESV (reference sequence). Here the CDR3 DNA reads TGTGCCAGCAGCTGGGAGGGGGAAAACACTGAAGCTTTCTTT. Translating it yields CASSWEGENTEAFF.

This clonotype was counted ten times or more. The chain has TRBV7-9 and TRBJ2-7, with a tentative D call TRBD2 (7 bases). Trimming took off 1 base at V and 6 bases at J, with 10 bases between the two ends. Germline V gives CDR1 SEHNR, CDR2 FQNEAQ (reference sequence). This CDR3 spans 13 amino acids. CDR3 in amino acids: CASSLEGGREQYF. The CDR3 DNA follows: TGTGCCAGCAGCTTAGAGGGGGGGCGCGAGCAGTACTTC.

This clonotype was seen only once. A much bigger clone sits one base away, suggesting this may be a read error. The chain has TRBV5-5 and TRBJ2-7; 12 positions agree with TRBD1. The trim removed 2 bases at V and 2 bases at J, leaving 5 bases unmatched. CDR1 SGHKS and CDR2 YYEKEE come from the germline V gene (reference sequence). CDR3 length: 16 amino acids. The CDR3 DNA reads TGTGCCAGCAGCTTAGTTGGGACAGGGGGCGCCTACGAGCAGTACTTC. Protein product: CASSLVGTGGAYEQYF.

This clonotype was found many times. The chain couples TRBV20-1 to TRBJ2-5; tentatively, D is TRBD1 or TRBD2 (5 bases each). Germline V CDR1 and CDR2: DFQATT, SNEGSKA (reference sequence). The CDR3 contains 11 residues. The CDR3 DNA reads TGCAGCGTGGGACCACGGGAGACCCAGTACTTC. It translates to CSVGPRETQYF.

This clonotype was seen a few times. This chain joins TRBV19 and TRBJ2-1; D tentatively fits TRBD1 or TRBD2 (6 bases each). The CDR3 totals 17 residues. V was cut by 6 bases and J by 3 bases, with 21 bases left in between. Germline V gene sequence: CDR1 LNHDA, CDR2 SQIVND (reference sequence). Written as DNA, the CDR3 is TGTGCCAGTAGCCCGGAAGTTTGGGGGGCGAACTACAATGAGCAGTTCTTC. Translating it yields CASSPEVWGANYNEQFF.

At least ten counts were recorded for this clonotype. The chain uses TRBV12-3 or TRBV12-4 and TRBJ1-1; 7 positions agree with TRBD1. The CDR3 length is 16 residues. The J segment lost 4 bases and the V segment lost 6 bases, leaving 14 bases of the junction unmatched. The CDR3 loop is CASRALPDRPLTEAFF. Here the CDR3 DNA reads TGTGCCAGCAGGGCCCTCCCGGACAGGCCCCTCACTGAAGCTTTCTTT.

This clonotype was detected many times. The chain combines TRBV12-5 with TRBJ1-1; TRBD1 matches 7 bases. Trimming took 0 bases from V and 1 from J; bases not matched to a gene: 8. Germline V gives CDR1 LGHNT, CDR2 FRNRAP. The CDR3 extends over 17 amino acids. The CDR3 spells CASGLVTGTERNTEAFF. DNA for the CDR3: TGTGCTAGTGGTTTGGTGACCGGGACAGAAAGGAACACTGAAGCTTTCTTT.

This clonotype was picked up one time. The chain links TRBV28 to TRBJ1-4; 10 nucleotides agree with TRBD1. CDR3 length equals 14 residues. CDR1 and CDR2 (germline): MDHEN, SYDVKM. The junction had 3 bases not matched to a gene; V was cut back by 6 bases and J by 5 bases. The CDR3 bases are TGTGCCAGCAGCCAGACAGGGGGCAATGAAAAACTGTTTTTT. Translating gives CASSQTGGNEKLFF.

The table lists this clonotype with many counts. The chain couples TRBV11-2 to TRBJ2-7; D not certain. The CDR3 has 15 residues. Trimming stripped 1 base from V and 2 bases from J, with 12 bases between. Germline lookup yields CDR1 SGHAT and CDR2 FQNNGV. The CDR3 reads CASSLVTRTTYEQYF. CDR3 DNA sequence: TGTGCCAGCAGCTTAGTAACACGTACTACCTACGAGCAGTACTTC.

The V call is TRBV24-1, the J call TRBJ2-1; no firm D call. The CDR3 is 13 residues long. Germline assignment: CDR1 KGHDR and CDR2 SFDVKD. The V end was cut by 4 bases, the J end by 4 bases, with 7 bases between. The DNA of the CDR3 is TGTGCCACCAGTGAGGCAGGTTACAATGAGCAGTTCTTC. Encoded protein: CATSEAGYNEQFF.